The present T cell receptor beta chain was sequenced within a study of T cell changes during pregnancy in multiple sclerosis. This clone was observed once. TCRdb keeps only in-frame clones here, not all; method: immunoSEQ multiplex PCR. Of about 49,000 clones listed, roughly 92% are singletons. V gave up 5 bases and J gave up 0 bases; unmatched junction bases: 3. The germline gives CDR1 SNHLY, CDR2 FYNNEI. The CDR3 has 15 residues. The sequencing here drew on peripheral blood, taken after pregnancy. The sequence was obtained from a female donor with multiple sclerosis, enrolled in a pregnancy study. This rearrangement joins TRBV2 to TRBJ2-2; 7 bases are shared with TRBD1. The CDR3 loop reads CASSLGQANTGELFF. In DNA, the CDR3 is TGTGCCAGCAGTTTAGGACAGGCGAACACCGGGGAGCTGTTTTTT.